The 19 T cell receptor beta chains listed next were all sequenced from one sample in a study of blood T cells in healthy people across ages. Using a J-beta primer mix together with a sample-barcoded 5' primer, a second PCR was run for roughly 6 to 12 cycles. Via MiXCR, TCRdb re-called the 5' RACE reads, giving one row per CDR3 protein. The sample holds some 1,800,000 distinct CDR3 sequences, around 40% seen once. Sequenced material: blood. Every receptor here comes from a human donor in good health.

V is TRBV28 and J is TRBJ2-6; D not certain. The CDR3 contains 13 residues. From germline, CDR1 is MDHEN and CDR2 SYDVKM. V lost 9 bases and J 2 bases, leaving 8 bases between the germline ends. The CDR3 is CARRRTGANVLTF. The CDR3 nucleotides are TGTGCCAGACGAAGGACTGGGGCCAACGTCCTGACTTTC.

The chain carries TRBV10-3 and TRBJ2-5; TRBD2 is a possible D gene (6 bases). Germline-derived CDR1 and CDR2 are ENHRY and SYGVKD. The CDR3 has 12 amino acids. Deletions cut 8 bases from V and 3 bases from J, with 10 bases between. The CDR3 spells CAIGDLKETQYF. DNA for the CDR3: TGTGCCATCGGGGACTTAAAAGAGACCCAGTACTTC.

This clonotype has more than one count but fewer than ten. The chain uses TRBV7-7 and TRBJ2-5; D gene ambiguous. The length of the CDR3 is 15 residues. V lost 5 bases and J lost 1, with 14 bases in between. CDR1 SSHAT and CDR2 FNYEAQ come from the germline V gene (reference sequence). CDR3 region: CASSPVPLSQETQYF. Written as DNA, the CDR3 is TGTGCCAGCAGCCCGGTGCCGCTATCCCAAGAGACCCAGTACTTC. Complete variable domain (other parts from reference TRBV7-7 and TRBJ2-5): GAGVSQSPRYKVTKRGQDVTLRCDPISSHATLYWYQQALGQGPEFLTYFNYEAQPDKSGLPSDRFSAERPEGSISTLTIQRTEQRDSAMYRCASSPVPLSQETQYFGPGTRLLVL.

This clonotype was seen a few times. The chain has TRBV24-1 and TRBJ2-1, with TRBD1 identical over 8 bases. J was trimmed by 8 bases and V by 9 bases; bases with no gene match: 11. The CDR3 has 14 residues. CDR1 is KGHDR and CDR2 is SFDVKD in the germline V gene. CDR3: CATQQTGGGDEQFF. The CDR3 bases are TGTGCCACCCAACAAACAGGGGGAGGCGATGAGCAGTTCTTC.

This clonotype was seen a handful of times. The chain carries TRBV11-1 and TRBJ2-5, with D perhaps TRBD1 (6 bases). Trimming removed 0 bases at V and 0 bases at J, with 11 bases between. This CDR3 spans 16 amino acids. Germline V CDR1 and CDR2: SGHAT, FQDESV (reference sequence). Here the CDR3 DNA reads TGTGCCAGCAGCTTAGCCGCGACAGGTTACCAAGAGACCCAGTACTTC. It encodes CASSLAATGYQETQYF.

Concerning this clonotype: The germline gene is not matched at one end of the junction; a read error may be the cause. This chain links TRBV4-3 with TRBJ2-2; D call uncertain. Germline V lookup: CDR1 LGHNA, CDR2 YSLEER. The CDR3 runs to 18 residues. This chain's CDR3 is CAGSQAQALGRWPGELFF. The CDR3 region has the DNA TGCGCCGGCAGCCAAGCCCAAGCCCTGGGTAGATGGCCCGGGGAGCTGTTTTTT.

V gene TRBV5-1 combines with J gene TRBJ2-7; 7 bases match TRBD2. Trimming removed 2 bases from V and 5 bases from J; junction bases left unmatched: 13. Per the germline V gene, CDR1 is SGHRS and CDR2 is YFSETQ. The CDR3 spans 16 residues. CDR3: CASSFLDMGGVDEQYF. The CDR3 nucleotides are TGCGCCAGCAGCTTCCTTGACATGGGGGGGGTCGACGAGCAGTACTTC. Full variable domain (missing parts from reference TRBV5-1 and TRBJ2-7): KAGVTQTPRYLIKTRGQQVTLSCSPISGHRSVSWYQQTPGQGLQFLFEYFSETQRNKGNFPGRFSGRQFSNSRSEMNVSTLELGDSALYLCASSFLDMGGVDEQYFGPGTRLTVT.

The rearrangement joins TRBV12-3 or TRBV12-4 to TRBJ1-1; D is possibly TRBD1 (5 bases). V shed 6 bases and J shed 2 bases, with 19 bases lying between them. CDR3 length: 16 residues. CDR3 sequence (DNA): TGTGCCAGCAGCTTCTCAGGGAGGCGGGGTAACACTGAAGCTTTCTTT. Translating gives CASSFSGRRGNTEAFF.

This chain links TRBV24-1 with TRBJ2-4, with a tentative D call TRBD2 (5 bases). Deletions cut 5 bases from V and 16 bases from J, with 20 bases between. Germline assignment: CDR1 KGHDR and CDR2 SFDVKD. The CDR3 has 13 residues. The CDR3, as DNA: TGTGCCACCAGTGTTTGGGGAAGGGAGACCCATTACTTC. This sequence encodes CATSVWGRETHYF.

This clonotype was detected a few times. J is TRBJ1-4 and V is TRBV4-2; D is unresolved. The CDR3 length is 11 residues. Trimming stripped 5 bases from V and 8 bases from J, with 6 bases between. The germline CDR1 and CDR2 sequences are LGHNA and YNFKEQ. CDR3 coding DNA: TGTGCCAGCAGCACGGGGGAAAAACTGTTTTTT. Its translation is CASSTGEKLFF.

V and J are TRBV4-3 and TRBJ2-5; D may be TRBD2 (6 bases). The CDR3 extends over 14 amino acids. With 5 bases removed from V and 4 bases from J, the gap between germline ends came to 14 bases. Germline CDR1 LGHNA, CDR2 YSLEER. Here the CDR3 DNA reads TGCGCCAGCAGCGAATTAGCGGAGGGAGAGACCCAGTACTTC. Translating gives CASSELAEGETQYF.

In its sample, this clonotype was seen a few times. In DNA form, the CDR3 reads TGCAGTGCCTTCAAAAACATTCAGTACTTC. Protein sequence: CSAFKNIQYF. The chain combines TRBV20-1 with TRBJ2-4; D is undetermined. Looked up from germline, CDR1 is DFQATT and CDR2 is SNEGSKA (reference sequence). CDR3 size: 10 residues. The ends were cut back, 6 bases at V and 3 bases at J, with 3 bases in the middle.

The chain is built from TRBV4-1 and TRBJ1-5; TRBD1 agrees at 10 bases. CDR3 size: 16 residues. Germline values: CDR1 MGHRA, CDR2 YSYEKL. After removal of 4 bases from V and 7 bases from J, the junction contained 10 bases not matched to a gene. CDR3 in DNA: TGCGCCAGCAGCCCCATGACAGGGGGCCGGGAGCAGCCCCAGCATTTT. This codes for CASSPMTGGREQPQHF.

The chain has TRBV20-1 and TRBJ1-2, with D tentatively TRBD1 (5 bases). V lost 3 bases and J 3 bases, leaving 8 bases between the germline ends. The CDR3 runs to 12 residues. Germline assignment: CDR1 DFQATT and CDR2 SNEGSKA (reference sequence). The CDR3 reads CSARGRDYGYTF. CDR3 coding DNA: TGCAGTGCTAGGGGGCGCGACTATGGCTACACCTTC.

This clonotype was counted ten times or more. The chain has TRBV28 and TRBJ2-7; tentative D call: TRBD2 (5 bases). V was pared by 3 bases and J by 0 bases, with 9 bases between. Germline V gives CDR1 MDHEN, CDR2 SYDVKM. The CDR3 consists of 14 residues. The CDR3 nucleotides read TGTGCCAGCAGTTTTGAAGGGAGCTCCTACGAGCAGTACTTC. Translating it yields CASSFEGSSYEQYF.

The chain has TRBV4-3 and TRBJ2-5; 11 bases line up with TRBD2. The CDR3 is made up of 13 amino acids. Per germline, CDR1 LGHNA and CDR2 YSLEER. V lost 8 bases and J lost 8; bases outside the gene matches: 7. DNA for the CDR3: TGCGCCAGCGGGCCGGGACTAGCGGATACCCAGTACTTC. Translating it yields CASGPGLADTQYF.

The CDR3 is CAITTGQGEYEQYF. CDR3 nucleotides: TGTGCCATCACCACGGGACAGGGTGAATACGAGCAGTACTTC. The chain combines TRBV10-3 with TRBJ2-7; 9 positions match TRBD1. The CDR3 sequence is 14 residues long. The ends lost 7 bases at V and 4 bases at J; junction bases unmatched: 8. Germline V gene data show CDR1 as ENHRY and CDR2 as SYGVKD.

V is TRBV10-3 and J is TRBJ2-5; D is possibly TRBD1 (5 bases). This CDR3 contains 14 residues. The germline V gene has CDR1 ENHRY and CDR2 SYGVKD. The ends were cut back, 4 bases at V and 5 bases at J, with 14 bases in the middle. CDR3: CAISVGHLEETQYF. In nucleotides, the CDR3 is TGTGCCATCAGTGTAGGACACCTTGAGGAGACCCAGTACTTC.

The rearrangement uses TRBV20-1 and TRBJ2-4; D remains ambiguous. The J call is uncertain, as TRBJ2-5 better fits the DNA end. Looked up from germline, CDR1 is DFQATT and CDR2 is SNEGSKA (reference sequence). The CDR3 extends over 14 amino acids. CDR3: CSARTDLNQETQYF. The CDR3 DNA follows: TGCAGTGCTAGAACAGACCTAAACCAAGAGACCCAGTACTTC.